This T cell receptor (beta chain) was identified during a study of blood T cell repertoires in COVID-19. This CDR3 is 14 amino acids long. Germline loops: CDR1 SGHRS, CDR2 YFSETQ. V was clipped by 4 bases and J by 0 bases; unmatched bases: 4. In the authors' workflow: For nucleated cells, counts were estimated from reference gene primer amplification. TCRdb's copy holds only in-frame clones and misses some; the assay was immunoSEQ multiplex PCR. V, J and clone size reflect that table, while D and trimming were determined from the DNA. The data show roughly 76,000 clones, around 86% seen once. Sequenced: peripheral blood. The TCR was taken from a woman aged 18-29 years with acute or convalescent COVID-19. The J gene is TRBJ2-7, the V gene TRBV5-1, with TRBD1 identical over 7 bases. The CDR3 region is CASSPTGASYEQYF. The CDR3 DNA sequence: TGCGCCAGCAGCCCAACAGGGGCCTCCTACGAGCAGTACTTC.